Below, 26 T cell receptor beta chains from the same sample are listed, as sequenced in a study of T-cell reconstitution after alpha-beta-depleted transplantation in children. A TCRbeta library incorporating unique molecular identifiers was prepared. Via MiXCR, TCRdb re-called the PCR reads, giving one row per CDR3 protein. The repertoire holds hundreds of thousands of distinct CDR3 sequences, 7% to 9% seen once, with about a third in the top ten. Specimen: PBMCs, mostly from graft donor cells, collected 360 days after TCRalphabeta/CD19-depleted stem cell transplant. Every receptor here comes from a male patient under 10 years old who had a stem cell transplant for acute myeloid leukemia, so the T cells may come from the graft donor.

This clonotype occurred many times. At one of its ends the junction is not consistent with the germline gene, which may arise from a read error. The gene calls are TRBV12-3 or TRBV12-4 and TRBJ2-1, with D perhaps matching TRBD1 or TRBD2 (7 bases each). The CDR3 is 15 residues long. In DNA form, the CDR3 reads TGTGCCAGCAGAGGGGGCGGGAGCTCCAACAATGAGCAGTTCTTC. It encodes CASRGGGSSNNEQFF.

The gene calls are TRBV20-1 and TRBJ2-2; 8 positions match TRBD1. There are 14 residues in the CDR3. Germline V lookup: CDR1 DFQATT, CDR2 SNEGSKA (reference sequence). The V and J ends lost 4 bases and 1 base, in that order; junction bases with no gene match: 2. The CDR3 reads CSANRGMNTGELFF. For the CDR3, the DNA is TGCAGTGCTAACAGGGGGATGAACACCGGGGAGCTGTTTTTT.

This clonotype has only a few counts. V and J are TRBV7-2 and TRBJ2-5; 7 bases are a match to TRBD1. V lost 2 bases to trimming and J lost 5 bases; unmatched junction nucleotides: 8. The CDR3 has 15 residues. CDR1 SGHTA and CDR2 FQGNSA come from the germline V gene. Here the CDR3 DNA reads TGTGCCAGCAGCTTAATGACAGGGAGTGGGGAGACCCAGTACTTC. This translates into CASSLMTGSGETQYF.

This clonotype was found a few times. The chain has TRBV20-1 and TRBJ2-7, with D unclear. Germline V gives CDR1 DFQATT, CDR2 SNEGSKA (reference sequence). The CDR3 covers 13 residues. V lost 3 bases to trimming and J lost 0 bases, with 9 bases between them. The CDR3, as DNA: TGCAGTGCTAGTTCGAAAGGCTCCTACGAGCAGTACTTC. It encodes CSASSKGSYEQYF.

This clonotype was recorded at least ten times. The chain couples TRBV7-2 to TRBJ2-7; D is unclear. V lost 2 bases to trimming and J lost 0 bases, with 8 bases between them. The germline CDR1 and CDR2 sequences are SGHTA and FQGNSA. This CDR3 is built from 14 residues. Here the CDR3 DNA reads TGTGCCAGCAGCTTACCTGTTCTCTCCTACGAGCAGTACTTC. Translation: CASSLPVLSYEQYF.

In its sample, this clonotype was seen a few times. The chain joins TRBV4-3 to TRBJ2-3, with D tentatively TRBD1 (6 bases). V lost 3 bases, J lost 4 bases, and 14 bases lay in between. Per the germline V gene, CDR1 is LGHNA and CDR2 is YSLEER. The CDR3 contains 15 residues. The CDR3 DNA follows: TGCGCCAGCAGCCAGCAGACAGGTCGCGCAGATACGCAGTATTTT. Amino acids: CASSQQTGRADTQYF.

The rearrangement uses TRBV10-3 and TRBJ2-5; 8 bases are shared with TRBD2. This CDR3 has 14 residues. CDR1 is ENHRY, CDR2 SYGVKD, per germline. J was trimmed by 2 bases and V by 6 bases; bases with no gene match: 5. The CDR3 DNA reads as TGTGCCATCAGAGTGGGACTAGGACAAGAGACCCAGTACTTC. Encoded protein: CAIRVGLGQETQYF.

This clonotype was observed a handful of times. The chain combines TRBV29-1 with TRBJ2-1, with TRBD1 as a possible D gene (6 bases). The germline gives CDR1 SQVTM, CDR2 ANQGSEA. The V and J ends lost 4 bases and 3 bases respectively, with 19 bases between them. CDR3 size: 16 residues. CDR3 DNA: TGCAGCGTTGGAAATCGACAGGCACCCTTCTACAATGAGCAGTTCTTC. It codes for CSVGNRQAPFYNEQFF.

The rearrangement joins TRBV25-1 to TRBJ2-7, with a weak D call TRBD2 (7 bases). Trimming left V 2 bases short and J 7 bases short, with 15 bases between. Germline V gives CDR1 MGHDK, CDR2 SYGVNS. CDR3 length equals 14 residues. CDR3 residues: CASSERGGKEEQYF. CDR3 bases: TGTGCCAGCAGTGAAAGGGGGGGCAAGGAGGAGCAGTACTTC.

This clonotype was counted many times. CDR3 nucleotides: TGTGCCAGCAGCTTAGCATCAGGGAGGACCTATGGCTACACCTTC. Translation gives CASSLASGRTYGYTF. The chain has TRBV7-2 and TRBJ1-2, with D perhaps TRBD1 (5 bases). The germline V and J ends were trimmed by 0 bases and 4 bases, with 12 bases remaining between them. This CDR3 contains 15 residues. From germline, CDR1 is SGHTA and CDR2 FQGNSA.

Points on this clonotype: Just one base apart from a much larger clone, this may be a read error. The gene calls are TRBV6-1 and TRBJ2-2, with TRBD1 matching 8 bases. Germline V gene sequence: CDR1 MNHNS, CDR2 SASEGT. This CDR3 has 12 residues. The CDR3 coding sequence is TGTGCCAGCAGGGACAGGGCCGGGGAGGTGTTTTTT. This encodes CASRDRAGEVFF.

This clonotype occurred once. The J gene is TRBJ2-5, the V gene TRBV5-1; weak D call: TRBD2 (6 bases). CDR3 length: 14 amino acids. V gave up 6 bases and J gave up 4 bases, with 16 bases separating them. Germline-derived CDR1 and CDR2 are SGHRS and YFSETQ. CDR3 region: CASNHIGSRETQYF. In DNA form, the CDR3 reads TGCGCCAGCAACCACATCGGGAGCCGAGAGACCCAGTACTTC.

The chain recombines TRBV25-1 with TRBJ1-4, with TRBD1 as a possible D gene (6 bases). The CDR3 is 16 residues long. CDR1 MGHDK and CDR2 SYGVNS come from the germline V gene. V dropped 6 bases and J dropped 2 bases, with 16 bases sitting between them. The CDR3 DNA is TGTGCCAGCAGCCCAGGTTTGGGGGGCACTAATGAAAAACTGTTTTTT. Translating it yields CASSPGLGGTNEKLFF.

In nucleotides, the CDR3 is TGTGCCAGCAGCTTAAATGGCTGGACGAGGGAGACCCAGTACTTC. This codes for CASSLNGWTRETQYF. J is TRBJ2-5 and V is TRBV7-9; D gene unclear. V lost 2 bases to trimming and J lost 5 bases, with 15 bases between them. CDR3 length: 15 residues. Germline V gene data show CDR1 as SEHNR and CDR2 as FQNEAQ (reference sequence).

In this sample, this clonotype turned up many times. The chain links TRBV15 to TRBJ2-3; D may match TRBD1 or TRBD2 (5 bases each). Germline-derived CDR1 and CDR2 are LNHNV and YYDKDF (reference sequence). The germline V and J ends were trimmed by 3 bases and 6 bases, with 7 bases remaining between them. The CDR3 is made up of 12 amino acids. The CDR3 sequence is CATSSREDTQYF. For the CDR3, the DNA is TGTGCCACCAGCAGCAGGGAGGATACGCAGTATTTT.

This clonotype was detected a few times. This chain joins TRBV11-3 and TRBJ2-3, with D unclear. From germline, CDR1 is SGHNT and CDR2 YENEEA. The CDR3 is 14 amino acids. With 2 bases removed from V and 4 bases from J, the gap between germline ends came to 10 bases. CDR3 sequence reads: CASSLRPGSDTQYF. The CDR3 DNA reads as TGTGCCAGCAGCTTACGGCCTGGTTCAGATACGCAGTATTTT. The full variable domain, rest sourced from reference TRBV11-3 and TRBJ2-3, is EAGVVQSPRYKIIEKKQPVAFWCNPISGHNTLYWYLQNLGQGPELLIRYENEEAVDDSQLPKDRFSAERLKGVDSTLKIQPAELGDSAVYLCASSLRPGSDTQYFGPGTRLTVL.

The CDR3 loop reads CASSSFNSPLHF. CDR3 sequence (DNA): TGTGCCAGCAGCTCTTTCAATTCACCCCTCCACTTT. V and J are TRBV6-1 and TRBJ1-6; D gene ambiguous. This CDR3 is built from 12 residues. Trimming took off 6 bases at V and 7 bases at J, with 7 bases between the two ends. Germline loops: CDR1 MNHNS, CDR2 SASEGT.

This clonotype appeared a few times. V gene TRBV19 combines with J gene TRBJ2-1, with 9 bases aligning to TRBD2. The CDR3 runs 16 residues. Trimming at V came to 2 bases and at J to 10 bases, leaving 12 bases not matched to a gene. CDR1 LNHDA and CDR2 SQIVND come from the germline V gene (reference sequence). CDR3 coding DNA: TGTGCCAGTAGTATACAGAAGGTAGCGGGGGTTGGGGAGCAGTTCTTC. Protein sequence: CASSIQKVAGVGEQFF.

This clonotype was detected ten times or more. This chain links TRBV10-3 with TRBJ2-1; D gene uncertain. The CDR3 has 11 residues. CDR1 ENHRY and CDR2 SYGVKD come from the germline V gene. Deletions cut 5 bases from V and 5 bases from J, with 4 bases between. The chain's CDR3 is CAISPDNEQFF. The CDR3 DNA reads TGTGCCATCAGTCCGGACAATGAGCAGTTCTTC.

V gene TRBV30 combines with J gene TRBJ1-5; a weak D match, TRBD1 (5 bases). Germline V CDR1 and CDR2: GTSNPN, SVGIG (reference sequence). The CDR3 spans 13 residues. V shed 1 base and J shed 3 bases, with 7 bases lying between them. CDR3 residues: CAWSAGDNQPQHF. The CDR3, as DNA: TGTGCCTGGAGTGCGGGGGACAATCAGCCCCAGCATTTT.

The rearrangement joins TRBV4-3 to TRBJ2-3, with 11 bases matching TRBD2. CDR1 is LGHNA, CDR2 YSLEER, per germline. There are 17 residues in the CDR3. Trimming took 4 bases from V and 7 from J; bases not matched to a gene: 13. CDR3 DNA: TGCGCCAGCAGCCGCAATCAACTAGCGGGAGAGTCCAATACGCAGTATTTT. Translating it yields CASSRNQLAGESNTQYF.

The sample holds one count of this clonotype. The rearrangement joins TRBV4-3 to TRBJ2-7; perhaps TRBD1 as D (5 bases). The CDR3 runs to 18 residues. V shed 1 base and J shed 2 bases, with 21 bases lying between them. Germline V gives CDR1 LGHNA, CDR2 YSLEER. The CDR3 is CASSQAPVGQGLTYEQYF. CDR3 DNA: TGCGCCAGCAGCCAAGCCCCCGTGGGGCAGGGATTAACCTACGAGCAGTACTTC.

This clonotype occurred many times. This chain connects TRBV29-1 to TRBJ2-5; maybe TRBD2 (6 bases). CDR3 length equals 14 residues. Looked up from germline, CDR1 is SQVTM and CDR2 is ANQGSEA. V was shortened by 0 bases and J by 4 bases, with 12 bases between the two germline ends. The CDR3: CSVEDRLGRETQYF. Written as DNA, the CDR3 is TGCAGCGTTGAAGATCGACTAGGAAGAGAGACCCAGTACTTC.

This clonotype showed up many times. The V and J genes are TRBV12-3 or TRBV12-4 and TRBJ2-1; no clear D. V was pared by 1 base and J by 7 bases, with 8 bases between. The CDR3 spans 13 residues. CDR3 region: CASSLDGLNEQFF. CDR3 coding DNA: TGTGCCAGCAGTTTAGATGGGCTTAATGAGCAGTTCTTC.

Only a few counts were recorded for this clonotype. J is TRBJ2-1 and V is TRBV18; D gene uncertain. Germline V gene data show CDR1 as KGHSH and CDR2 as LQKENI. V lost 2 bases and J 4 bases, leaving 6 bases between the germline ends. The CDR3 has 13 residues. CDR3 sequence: CASSPNRYNEQFF. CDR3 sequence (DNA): TGTGCCAGCTCACCAAACAGATACAATGAGCAGTTCTTC. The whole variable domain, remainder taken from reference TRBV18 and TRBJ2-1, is NAGVMQNPRHLVRRRGQEARLRCSPMKGHSHVYWYRQLPEEGLKFMVYLQKENIIDESGMPKERFSAEFPKEGPSILRIQQVVRGDSAAYFCASSPNRYNEQFFGPGTRLTVL.

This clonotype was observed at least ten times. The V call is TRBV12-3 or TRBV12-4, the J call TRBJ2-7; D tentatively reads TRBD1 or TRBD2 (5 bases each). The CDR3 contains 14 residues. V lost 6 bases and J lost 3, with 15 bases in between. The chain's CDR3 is CASSLTGRHYEQYV. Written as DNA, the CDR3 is TGTGCCAGCAGCCTCACGGGACGCCACTACGAGCAGTACGTC.